Listed here are 26 T cell receptor beta chains from one sample, sequenced in a study of blood T cell repertoires in COVID-19. Assay used: immunoSEQ multiplex PCR; TCRdb lists only in-frame clones, some missing. This table has around 250,000 clones, roughly 85% appearing once. Sequencing used peripheral blood. These receptors were taken from a man younger than 40 who had recovered from COVID-19.

In this sample, this clone turned up once. V is TRBV19 and J is TRBJ2-1, with 9 bases matching TRBD2. The CDR3 spans 15 residues. Germline-derived CDR1 and CDR2 are LNHDA and SQIVND (reference sequence). Trimming took 3 bases from V and 4 from J; bases not matched to a gene: 4. The CDR3 loop is CASSIEAGGYNEQFF. The CDR3 bases are TGTGCCAGTAGTATTGAGGCGGGGGGGTACAATGAGCAGTTCTTC.

The chain employs TRBV6-1 and TRBJ1-6, with 7 bases identical to TRBD1. Trimming at V came to 2 bases and at J to 9 bases, leaving 7 bases not matched to a gene. The CDR3 extends over 15 amino acids. Germline V lookup: CDR1 MNHNS, CDR2 SASEGT. In nucleotides, the CDR3 is TGTGCCAGCAGTGAAAGGACAGGCAGGTCTTCACCCCTCCACTTT. This translates into CASSERTGRSSPLHF.

The V gene is TRBV7-9, the J gene TRBJ2-7; D is perhaps TRBD1 (6 bases). Trimming removed 1 base from V and 7 bases from J, with 17 bases in between. The germline CDR1 and CDR2 sequences are SEHNR and FQNEAQ (reference sequence). The CDR3 runs 15 residues. The CDR3 nucleotides are TGTGCCAGCAGCTTAGGGGTAGGGCCCGGACAGGAGCAGTACTTC. The encoded protein is CASSLGVGPGQEQYF.

The CDR3 spells CASSLGSGGRETQYF. The CDR3 DNA reads TGCGCCAGCAGCTTAGGCAGCGGGGGGAGAGAGACCCAGTACTTC. The chain combines TRBV4-1 with TRBJ2-5; 9 bases are shared with TRBD2. The CDR3 has 15 amino acids. Germline CDR1 MGHRA, CDR2 YSYEKL. V lost 5 bases and J lost 4; bases outside the gene matches: 8.

The chain combines TRBV5-1 with TRBJ1-5; TRBD1 is a possible D gene (6 bases). V was pared by 1 base and J by 2 bases, with 7 bases between. The CDR3 is 14 amino acids. Germline CDR1 reads SGHRS; CDR2 reads YFSETQ. The CDR3 region has the DNA TGCGCCAGCAGCTTGTCAGGGGGCAATCAGCCCCAGCATTTT. Amino acids: CASSLSGGNQPQHF.

The chain carries TRBV6-5 and TRBJ1-5, with 10 bases that match TRBD1. The germline V gene encodes CDR1 MNHEY and CDR2 SVGAGI. This CDR3 has 15 amino acids. V was pared by 2 bases and J by 7 bases, with 5 bases of the junction left unmatched. CDR3 coding DNA: TGTGCCAGCAGTTACACTCGGACAGGGGGGCAGCCCCAGCATTTT. It is translated as CASSYTRTGGQPQHF.

The chain is built from TRBV3-1 (or the pseudogene TRBV3-2) and TRBJ2-1, with D perhaps matching TRBD2 (6 bases). Trimming cost V 2 bases and J 1 base, with 12 bases left between them. Per germline, CDR1 LGHDT and CDR2 YNNKEL (reference sequence). The length of the CDR3 is 16 residues. The CDR3 nucleotides read TGTGCCAGCAGCCAACGGAGGGGATTTTCCTACAATGAGCAGTTCTTC. This encodes CASSQRRGFSYNEQFF.

This CDR3 is CASSPIQGGFGETQYF. The DNA for the CDR3 is TGTGCCAGCAGCCCCATACAGGGGGGATTCGGAGAGACCCAGTACTTC. V is TRBV7-7 and J is TRBJ2-5, with 8 bases fitting TRBD1. V lost 5 bases and J lost 4; bases outside the gene matches: 12. The CDR3 has 16 residues. Germline-derived CDR1 and CDR2 are SSHAT and FNYEAQ (reference sequence).

The genes are TRBV10-2 and TRBJ2-1, with 10 bases lining up with TRBD1. This CDR3 has 15 residues. With V trimmed by 3 bases and J by 6 bases, 5 bases remained unmatched. Germline CDR1 WSHSY, CDR2 SAAADI. CDR3 residues: CASSDTGQGFNEQFF. CDR3 in DNA: TGCGCCAGCAGTGATACGGGACAGGGGTTCAATGAGCAGTTCTTC.

The CDR3 bases are TGTGCCAGTAGGATGGTAGCGGGGGGCACCGGGGAGCTGTTTTTT. It translates to CASRMVAGGTGELFF. The chain recombines TRBV19 with TRBJ2-2, with TRBD2 identical over 10 bases. The V and J ends lost 6 bases and 4 bases, in that order; junction bases with no gene match: 5. Germline values: CDR1 LNHDA, CDR2 SQIVND (reference sequence). CDR3 length: 15 residues.

The V gene is TRBV12-2, the J gene TRBJ1-2; TRBD1 reflects the table's D call only, with no check against the DNA. TRBV12-2 is shown as a pseudogene. This CDR3 comprises 16 residues. The CDR3: CASRLARGTGSYGYTF. The CDR3, as DNA: TGTGCAAGTCGCTTAGCGAGAGGGACAGGGAGCTATGGCTACACCTTC.

The chain employs TRBV10-2 and TRBJ1-3; 7 bases agree with TRBD1. CDR3 length: 15 amino acids. Germline V gene data show CDR1 as WSHSY and CDR2 as SAAADI. V dropped 6 bases and J dropped 0; count of bases not matched to a gene: 5. The CDR3 nucleotides are TGCGCCAGCAGGCCGGGACAGATCTCTGGAAACACCATATATTTT. Translation: CASRPGQISGNTIYF.

The genes are TRBV19 and TRBJ2-6, with D hard to call. Germline CDR1 is LNHDA and CDR2 is SQIVND (reference sequence). The CDR3 has 17 residues. Between the trimmed V and J ends, which lost 5 bases and 0 bases, there was a span of 14 bases. The CDR3 bases are TGTGCCAGTAGTTACCGGCAGGTGAGCTCTGGGGCCAACGTCCTGACTTTC. Its protein product is CASSYRQVSSGANVLTF.

The rearrangement links TRBV7-2 to TRBJ2-7, with 7 bases fitting TRBD1. Germline assignment: CDR1 SGHTA and CDR2 FQGNSA. The CDR3 is made up of 15 amino acids. Trimming took 0 bases from V and 4 from J; bases not matched to a gene: 6. DNA of the CDR3: TGTGCCAGCAGCTTAGCGACGAGACAGGGTTACGAGCAGTACTTC. Its protein is CASSLATRQGYEQYF.

The rearrangement uses TRBV4-1 and TRBJ2-7; D might be TRBD2 (5 bases). CDR1 is MGHRA and CDR2 is YSYEKL in the germline V gene. V was shortened by 5 bases and J by 5 bases, with 13 bases between the two germline ends. The CDR3 runs to 13 residues. The CDR3 sequence: CASSDPGVNEQYF. Written as DNA, the CDR3 is TGCGCCAGCAGCGACCCCGGGGTAAACGAGCAGTACTTC.

There are a few counts of this clone. The chain has TRBV18 and TRBJ2-7; 7 nucleotides match TRBD1. Germline V gene data show CDR1 as KGHSH and CDR2 as LQKENI. The trim removed 0 bases at V and 3 bases at J, leaving 2 bases unmatched. CDR3 length: 14 residues. The CDR3 reads CASSPPQGYYEQYF. DNA of the CDR3: TGTGCCAGCTCACCACCACAGGGGTACTACGAGCAGTACTTC.

The chain joins TRBV4-3 to TRBJ2-1, with 11 positions matching TRBD2. Germline lookup yields CDR1 LGHNA and CDR2 YSLEER. This CDR3 has 14 residues. V dropped 0 bases and J dropped 10; count of bases not matched to a gene: 2. The CDR3 is CASSQDGTSGEQFF. Written as DNA, the CDR3 is TGCGCCAGCAGCCAAGATGGGACTAGCGGAGAGCAGTTCTTC.

This clone was detected once. The V and J genes are TRBV5-1 and TRBJ2-3; D is perhaps TRBD2 (5 bases). The germline V and J ends were trimmed by 2 bases and 4 bases, with 14 bases remaining between them. This CDR3 spans 15 amino acids. CDR1 SGHRS and CDR2 YFSETQ come from the germline V gene. This CDR3 is CASSFAPSGADTQYF. The CDR3 DNA follows: TGCGCCAGCAGCTTCGCACCGAGCGGTGCAGATACGCAGTATTTT.

CDR3 sequence reads: CASSLGGRSYEQYF. The CDR3 region has the DNA TGTGCCAGCAGCTTAGGTGGCCGTTCCTACGAGCAGTACTTC. The V gene is TRBV7-2, the J gene TRBJ2-7, with no clear D. The CDR3 contains 14 residues. The germline gives CDR1 SGHTA, CDR2 FQGNSA. V gave up 1 base and J gave up 1 base, with 8 bases separating them.

This chain connects TRBV18 to TRBJ1-5, with 12 positions matching TRBD1. The germline V gene has CDR1 KGHSH and CDR2 LQKENI. The ends lost 6 bases at V and 7 bases at J; junction bases unmatched: 10. This CDR3 region has 16 residues. Here the CDR3 reads CASSPGQGALKQPQHF. In nucleotides, the CDR3 is TGTGCCAGCTCCCCGGGACAGGGGGCGTTGAAACAGCCCCAGCATTTT.

CDR3 sequence reads: CSVEFPGDTIYF. As DNA, the CDR3 is TGCAGCGTTGAATTCCCCGGGGACACCATATATTTT. This chain connects TRBV29-1 to TRBJ1-3; no definite D call. Germline V gene sequence: CDR1 SQVTM, CDR2 ANQGSEA. This CDR3 region has 12 residues. The ends were cut back, 2 bases at V and 8 bases at J, with 10 bases in the middle. The full variable domain, rest sourced from reference TRBV29-1 and TRBJ1-3, is SAVISQKPSRDICQRGTSLTIQCQVDSQVTMMFWYRQQPGQSLTLIATANQGSEATYESGFVIDKFPISRPNLTFSTLTVSNMSPEDSSIYLCSVEFPGDTIYFGEGSWLTVV.

The CDR3 bases are TGTGCCAGCAGCATCCCAGGGGGCCCTGAAGCTTTCTTT. Translating gives CASSIPGGPEAFF. The chain carries TRBV7-2 and TRBJ1-1; 8 nucleotides match TRBD1. Losses at the gene ends were 5 bases for V and 6 bases for J; bases not matched to a gene: 5. The CDR3 has 13 residues. Germline CDR1 and CDR2: SGHTA and FQGNSA.

The rearrangement joins TRBV5-6 to TRBJ2-7; D gene ambiguous. In germline, CDR1 is SGHDT, CDR2 YYEEEE. Trimming cost V 2 bases and J 2 bases, with 2 bases left between them. This CDR3 comprises 11 residues. CDR3 region: CASSFTYEQYF. The CDR3 bases are TGTGCCAGCAGCTTTACCTACGAGCAGTACTTC.

The chain recombines TRBV19 with TRBJ2-2; 7 bases map to TRBD1. Germline assignment: CDR1 LNHDA and CDR2 SQIVND (reference sequence). CDR3 length: 16 amino acids. V shed 5 bases, J shed 0 bases, and the junction held 6 bases outside the gene matches. Here the CDR3 DNA reads TGTGCCAGTAGTCTAAAAGGGGGCGCGAACACCGGGGAGCTGTTTTTT. It codes for CASSLKGGANTGELFF.

This chain joins TRBV2 and TRBJ2-5; D may be TRBD1 (6 bases). Germline V lookup: CDR1 SNHLY, CDR2 FYNNEI. The CDR3 covers 13 residues. V lost 6 bases to trimming and J lost 5 bases, with 13 bases between them. The CDR3 sequence: CASRTGTRETQYF. The CDR3 DNA follows: TGTGCCAGCAGAACAGGGACGAGGGAGACCCAGTACTTC.

V and J are TRBV10-3 and TRBJ1-1, with 7 positions matching TRBD1. The CDR3 consists of 14 residues. Germline loops: CDR1 ENHRY, CDR2 SYGVKD. V dropped 0 bases and J dropped 7; count of bases not matched to a gene: 5. The DNA for the CDR3 is TGTGCCATCAGTGAGTCTGGTAGGGACAGTGAAGCTTTCTTT. The encoded protein is CAISESGRDSEAFF.